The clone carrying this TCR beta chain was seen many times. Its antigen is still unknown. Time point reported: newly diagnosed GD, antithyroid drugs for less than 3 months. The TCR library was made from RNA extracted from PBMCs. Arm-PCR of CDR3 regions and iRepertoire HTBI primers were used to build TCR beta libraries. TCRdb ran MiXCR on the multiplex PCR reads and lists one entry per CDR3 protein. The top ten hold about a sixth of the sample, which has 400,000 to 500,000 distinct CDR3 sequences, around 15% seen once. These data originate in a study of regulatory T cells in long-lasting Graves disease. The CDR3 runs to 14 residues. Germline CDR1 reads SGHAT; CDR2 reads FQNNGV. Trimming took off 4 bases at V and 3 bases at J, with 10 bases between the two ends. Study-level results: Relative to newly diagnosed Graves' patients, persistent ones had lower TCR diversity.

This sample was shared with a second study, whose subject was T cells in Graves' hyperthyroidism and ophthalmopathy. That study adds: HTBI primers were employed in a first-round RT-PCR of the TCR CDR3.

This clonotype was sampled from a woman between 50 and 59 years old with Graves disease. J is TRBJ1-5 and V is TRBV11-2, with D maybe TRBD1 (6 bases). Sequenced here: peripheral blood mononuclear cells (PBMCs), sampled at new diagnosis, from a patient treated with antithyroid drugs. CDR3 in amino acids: CASSWDIDNQPQHF. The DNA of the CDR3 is TGTGCCAGCAGCTGGGACATAGACAATCAGCCCCAGCATTTT.